These T cell receptor beta chains were read from a single sample in a study of T-cell memory formation after mild COVID-19. TCRdb called the 5' RACE reads again in MiXCR, with one record for every CDR3 protein. The table lists around 370,000 distinct CDR3 sequences, under 25% of them singletons, with around 13% in the top ten. Sequenced: PBMCs or a T cell subset sorted from them (not recorded which). These receptors all stem from an adult woman who had mild COVID-19 (a few samples of this study predate the infection). Cell type and time point are not known. The CDR3 runs from the conserved cysteine through the conserved F or W. Each record gives: V gene, J gene, clone size, D gene, CDR3 protein, CDR3 DNA. D genes are given only for firm matches. Size values are once, few and many counts, or a class for expanded clones, and some rows have none.

>TRBV3-1|TRBJ2-1|few|TRBD1
CASSQDILRAGTGTYNEQFF
TGTGCCAGCAGCCAAGATATCCTACGCGCCGGGACAGGGACCTACAATGAGCAGTTCTTC
>TRBV12-5|TRBJ2-1|-|TRBD1
CASGSGQGSYNEQFF
TGTGCTAGTGGTTCCGGACAGGGGTCCTACAATGAGCAGTTCTTC
>TRBV24-1|TRBJ2-5|-|-
CATSDLSTPGETQYF
TGTGCCACCAGTGATTTATCGACTCCCGGGGAGACCCAGTACTTC
>TRBV7-9|TRBJ2-1|-|TRBD2
CASSLPELAGGLNEQFF
TGTGCCAGCAGCTTACCCGAACTAGCGGGGGGGCTCAATGAGCAGTTCTTC
>TRBV6-5|TRBJ1-4|-|TRBD1
CASSYLPIGQGATNEKLFF
TGTGCCAGCAGTTACCTGCCTATCGGACAGGGGGCAACTAATGAAAAACTGTTTTTT
>TRBV9|TRBJ2-7|-|TRBD1
CASSVEGTDSYEQYF
TGTGCCAGCAGCGTAGAAGGGACAGACTCCTACGAGCAGTACTTC
>TRBV9|TRBJ2-2|-|TRBD2
CASSKHMSSGRDTGELFF
TGTGCCAGCAGCAAACATATGAGTAGCGGGAGAGATACCGGGGAGCTGTTTTTT
>TRBV27|TRBJ2-7|many|-
CASSLTGRKIYEQYF
TGTGCCAGCAGTTTAACCGGACGAAAGATCTACGAGCAGTACTTC
>TRBV7-9|TRBJ2-7|few|TRBD1
CASSPSDRVYYEQYF
TGTGCCAGCAGCCCGTCGGACAGGGTTTACTACGAGCAGTACTTC
>TRBV18|TRBJ2-1|-|TRBD2
CASSPPGLAGGGEQFF
TGTGCCAGCTCACCACCTGGACTAGCGGGAGGTGGTGAGCAGTTCTTC
>TRBV9|TRBJ2-4|few|TRBD1
CASSVEQGAAKNIQYF
TGTGCCAGCAGCGTAGAGCAGGGGGCGGCCAAAAACATTCAGTACTTC
>TRBV5-1|TRBJ1-1|few|TRBD1
CASSLFTGGFGAMNTEAFF
TGCGCCAGCAGCTTGTTCACAGGGGGGTTCGGTGCCATGAACACTGAAGCTTTCTTT
>TRBV4-3|TRBJ1-5|many|-
CASSQDWADNQPQHF
TGCGCCAGCAGCCAAGACTGGGCAGACAATCAGCCCCAGCATTTT
>TRBV27|TRBJ1-4|-|-
CASSLRRGEELFF
TGTGCCAGCAGTTTACGTAGGGGGGAGGAACTGTTTTTT
>TRBV5-1|TRBJ2-1|-|TRBD2
CASSSTSGGLSSYNEQFF
TGCGCCAGCAGCTCGACTAGCGGGGGCCTTAGCTCCTACAATGAGCAGTTCTTC
>TRBV5-1|TRBJ1-6|-|-
CASSFEANSPLHF
TGCGCCAGCAGCTTCGAGGCTAATTCACCCCTCCACTTT
>TRBV19|TRBJ1-2|few|-
CASSMLRDYGYTF
TGTGCCAGTAGTATGCTAAGAGACTATGGCTACACCTTC
>TRBV5-1|TRBJ1-1|-|TRBD1
CASSYGTGLFSAEAFF
TGCGCCAGCAGCTACGGGACAGGGTTGTTTAGCGCTGAAGCTTTCTTT
>TRBV5-6|TRBJ1-4|few|-
CASSLAAGHNEKLFF
TGTGCCAGCAGCTTGGCCGCAGGGCACAATGAAAAACTGTTTTTT
>TRBV7-6|TRBJ2-5|few|-
CASTLGAGLVETQYF
TGTGCCAGCACCTTGGGGGCCGGTTTAGTAGAGACCCAGTACTTC
>TRBV7-6|TRBJ2-1|few|TRBD1
CASSRSSGGDEQFF
TGTGCCAGCAGCCGTTCATCAGGGGGCGATGAGCAGTTCTTC
>TRBV7-3|TRBJ2-3|-|-
CASSLGGVLTDTQYF
TGTGCCAGCAGCTTAGGCGGCGTACTCACAGATACGCAGTATTTT
>TRBV6-2/TRBV6-3|TRBJ1-5|-|-
CASRRYGQPQHF
TGTGCCAGCAGAAGGTACGGGCAGCCCCAGCATTTT
>TRBV10-3|TRBJ2-2|few|-
CAISESLAGTGELFF
TGTGCCATCAGTGAGTCGTTGGCCGGCACCGGGGAGCTGTTTTTT